Presented here are 20 T cell receptor beta chains from one specimen sequenced in a study of identical twins. One entry per CDR3 protein, called by TCRdb with MiXCR from the 5' RACE reads. The sample lists hundreds of thousands of distinct CDR3 sequences, 6.1% occurring once. Sequencing was done on a sample of naive T cells sorted from blood. Source of these receptors: a man between 18 and 35 years old in good health.

This clonotype was detected ten times or more. This chain uses TRBV6-1 with TRBJ1-2; weak D call: TRBD1 (6 bases). The CDR3 runs to 12 residues. Germline CDR1 and CDR2: MNHNS and SASEGT. V was clipped by 11 bases and J by 3 bases, with 13 bases between them. Here the CDR3 DNA reads TGTGCCGGCCGGGACATCGACTATGGCTACACCTTC. Amino acid sequence: CAGRDIDYGYTF.

This clonotype was picked up many times. The chain couples TRBV6-1 to TRBJ2-2; D gene uncertain. CDR1 is MNHNS and CDR2 is SASEGT in the germline V gene. The CDR3 extends over 16 amino acids. Trimming took 4 bases from V and 0 from J, leaving 12 bases between them. CDR3 residues: CASSGFGQPNTGELFF. The CDR3 DNA reads TGTGCCAGCAGTGGATTTGGGCAGCCGAACACCGGGGAGCTGTTTTTT.

This clonotype was detected ten times or more. The chain carries TRBV24-1 and TRBJ1-5, with TRBD1 matching over 7 bases. CDR1 and CDR2 from the germline V gene are KGHDR and SFDVKD. The CDR3 runs to 17 residues. The V and J ends lost 3 bases and 0 bases, in that order; junction bases with no gene match: 7. The CDR3 region is CATSDPPGTDSNQPQHF. As DNA, the CDR3 is TGTGCCACCAGTGATCCCCCCGGGACAGATAGCAATCAGCCCCAGCATTTT.

This clonotype occurred a few times. This chain uses TRBV11-2 with TRBJ2-3, with 10 bases aligning to TRBD2. The ends lost 7 bases at V and 0 bases at J; junction bases unmatched: 13. Germline CDR1 SGHAT, CDR2 FQNNGV. The CDR3 contains 18 residues. The CDR3 sequence is CASTPWTSGETSTDTQYF. CDR3 nucleotides: TGTGCCAGCACCCCTTGGACTAGCGGAGAGACTAGCACAGATACGCAGTATTTT.

There are a few counts of this clonotype. The rearrangement links TRBV7-9 to TRBJ1-2, with unresolved D. CDR3 length: 13 residues. Trimming cost V 5 bases and J 2 bases, with 9 bases left between them. From germline, CDR1 is SEHNR and CDR2 FQNEAQ (reference sequence). CDR3 DNA sequence: TGTGCCAGCAGCCGGACGGAAAACTATGGCTACACCTTC. This sequence encodes CASSRTENYGYTF.

This clonotype was recorded many times. This chain uses TRBV4-1 with TRBJ2-1, with D possibly being TRBD2 (5 bases). V was cut by 4 bases and J by 5 bases, with 15 bases left in between. Per germline, CDR1 MGHRA and CDR2 YSYEKL. The length of the CDR3 is 15 residues. The CDR3 nucleotides read TGCGCCAGCAGCCCTCAGAGAGGGTTGGACAATGAGCAGTTCTTC. Translated: CASSPQRGLDNEQFF.

There are many counts of this clonotype. This chain connects TRBV9 to TRBJ1-4; D is perhaps TRBD1 (6 bases). Germline V gene lookup returns CDR1 SGDLS and CDR2 YYNGEE. The CDR3 length is 16 residues. The V gene lost 0 bases and the J gene lost 3 bases, with 12 bases spanning the gap. The CDR3 here is CASSVATGTPNEKLFF. The CDR3 region has the DNA TGTGCCAGCAGCGTAGCTACAGGGACACCTAATGAAAAACTGTTTTTT. Drawing the rest from reference TRBV9 and TRBJ1-4, the complete variable domain is DSGVTQTPKHLITATGQRVTLRCSPRSGDLSVYWYQQSLDQGLQFLIQYYNGEERAKGNILERFSAQQFPDLHSELNLSSLELGDSALYFCASSVATGTPNEKLFFGSGTQLSVL.

This clonotype was detected a few times. The CDR3 here is CASSWGVVTGYTGELFF. CDR3 coding DNA: TGTGCCAGCAGCTGGGGTGTGGTGACAGGGTATACCGGGGAGCTGTTTTTT. The chain employs TRBV6-1 and TRBJ2-2, with 7 bases that match TRBD1. The V gene's germline CDR1 is MNHNS and CDR2 SASEGT. The CDR3 spans 17 residues. Trimming removed 6 bases from V and 5 bases from J; junction bases left unmatched: 15.

In its sample, this clonotype was seen a few times. J is TRBJ2-1 and V is TRBV3-1, with 8 bases fitting TRBD2. CDR3 length: 17 residues. The V gene's germline CDR1 is LGHDT and CDR2 YNNKEL (reference sequence). V lost 2 bases to trimming and J lost 6 bases; unmatched junction nucleotides: 12. CDR3 protein: CASSQLQGPGGGNEQFF. CDR3 DNA: TGTGCCAGCAGCCAACTCCAGGGTCCGGGAGGGGGCAATGAGCAGTTCTTC.

V is TRBV29-1 and J is TRBJ1-1; D not resolved. Germline values: CDR1 SQVTM, CDR2 ANQGSEA. This CDR3 contains 11 residues. Deletions cut 2 bases from V and 8 bases from J, with 9 bases between. CDR3 region: CSVETLTEAFF. The CDR3 nucleotides are TGCAGCGTTGAAACCCTGACAGAAGCTTTCTTT.

This clonotype occurred many times. The rearrangement links TRBV11-2 to TRBJ2-3; 13 nucleotides line up with TRBD2. The germline CDR1 and CDR2 sequences are SGHAT and FQNNGV. There are 15 residues in the CDR3. V lost 0 bases and J lost 11; bases outside the gene matches: 5. This CDR3 reads CASSLEGLAGSGQYF. CDR3 DNA: TGTGCCAGCAGCTTAGAGGGACTAGCGGGATCAGGGCAGTATTTT.

This clonotype was counted ten times or more. V is TRBV20-1 and J is TRBJ1-5; D unclear. V lost 3 bases to trimming and J lost 0 bases, with 27 bases between them. In germline, CDR1 is DFQATT, CDR2 SNEGSKA (reference sequence). The CDR3 is 20 amino acids. CDR3 protein: CSASGEGINPGGGSNQPQHF. Here the CDR3 DNA reads TGCAGTGCTAGTGGTGAAGGGATAAACCCTGGCGGTGGTAGCAATCAGCCCCAGCATTTT.

This clonotype was observed a few times. The chain has TRBV18 and TRBJ1-2; no clear D gene. The CDR3 contains 15 residues. Germline lookup yields CDR1 KGHSH and CDR2 LQKENI. V lost 1 base and J 6 bases, leaving 15 bases between the germline ends. CDR3 DNA: TGTGCCAGCTCACCACTCCCAGGTGTGGCGGATGGCTACACCTTC. It codes for CASSPLPGVADGYTF.

This clonotype occurred many times. J is TRBJ1-3 and V is TRBV12-3 or TRBV12-4, with a tentative D call TRBD1 (6 bases). The CDR3 has 15 residues. V was pared by 6 bases and J by 3 bases, with 15 bases between. The CDR3 coding sequence is TGTGCCAGCAGACCGCCGGGACACAGTGGAAACACCATATATTTT. The encoded protein is CASRPPGHSGNTIYF.

This clonotype came up many times. This chain links TRBV12-3 or TRBV12-4 with TRBJ1-2; no clear D gene. The V end was cut by 0 bases, the J end by 7 bases, with 6 bases between. The CDR3 consists of 12 residues. The CDR3 bases are TGTGCCAGCAGTTTAGCGCTCCGTGGCTACACCTTC. This translates into CASSLALRGYTF.

This clonotype appeared a few times. The rearrangement uses TRBV9 and TRBJ2-1; TRBD2 agrees at 11 bases. The ends lost 3 bases at V and 13 bases at J; junction bases unmatched: 15. The CDR3 runs to 16 residues. The V gene's germline CDR1 is SGDLS and CDR2 YYNGEE. The CDR3 sequence is CASSGIAGGPGIDQFF. Here the CDR3 DNA reads TGTGCCAGCAGCGGAATAGCGGGAGGGCCTGGGATAGATCAGTTCTTC.

This clonotype has only a few counts. The CDR3 is CASSRDGTGELFF. As DNA, the CDR3 is TGTGCCAGCAGCCGGGACGGCACCGGGGAGCTGTTTTTT. V is TRBV11-3 and J is TRBJ2-2; D assignment may be TRBD1 or TRBD2 (5 bases each). V was trimmed by 5 bases and J by 4 bases, leaving 8 bases between them. This CDR3 region has 13 residues. CDR1 and CDR2 from the germline V gene are SGHNT and YENEEA.

This clonotype was counted a few times. The chain employs TRBV12-3 or TRBV12-4 and TRBJ1-2; D is ambiguous. Deletions cut 5 bases from V and 0 bases from J, with 13 bases between. The CDR3 sequence is 15 residues long. This CDR3 reads CASSPQRTTNYGYTF. For the CDR3, the DNA is TGTGCCAGCAGTCCTCAGAGGACTACTAACTATGGCTACACCTTC.

This chain connects TRBV16 to TRBJ2-7; D might be TRBD1 (6 bases). This CDR3 is built from 16 residues. Germline V gives CDR1 KGHSY, CDR2 FQNENV. The V end lost 3 bases, the J end lost 0 bases, and 15 bases lay between the germline ends. For the CDR3, the DNA is TGTGCCAGCAGCCATAACGGGGCAGGGGTCTCCTACGAGCAGTACTTC. Encoded protein: CASSHNGAGVSYEQYF.

This chain links TRBV6-1 with TRBJ2-6; no definite D call. The CDR3 covers 15 residues. CDR1 is MNHNS, CDR2 SASEGT, per germline. V gave up 6 bases and J gave up 0 bases, with 9 bases separating them. The chain's CDR3 is CASRTPSSGANVLTF. The CDR3 DNA reads as TGTGCCAGCAGAACTCCTAGCTCTGGGGCCAACGTCCTGACTTTC.